Shown below are 2 T cell receptor beta chains from a single sample sequenced in a study of blood T cell repertoires in COVID-19. Profiled with immunoSEQ multiplex PCR; TCRdb holds only in-frame clones, not every one. There are about 210,000 clones in the sample; about 89% occur only once, and roughly 5% lies in the top ten. Sequencing input: peripheral blood. All receptors derive from a woman aged 40 to 50 with acute or convalescent COVID-19.

The V call is TRBV11-1, the J call TRBJ1-1; D gene ambiguous. Germline V lookup: CDR1 SGHAT, CDR2 FQDESV (reference sequence). The CDR3 covers 14 residues. The V gene lost 1 base and the J gene lost 7 bases, with 13 bases spanning the gap. The CDR3: CASSLVSGPSEAFF. Written as DNA, the CDR3 is TGTGCCAGCAGCTTAGTAAGTGGGCCGAGTGAAGCTTTCTTT.

CDR3 bases: TGTGCCTGGAGTAGTTACAGGGTGGCTTTCTTT. Its translation: CAWSSYRVAFF. The chain recombines TRBV30 with TRBJ1-1, with a tentative D call TRBD1 (6 bases). Germline V CDR1 and CDR2: GTSNPN, SVGIG (reference sequence). The CDR3 loop spans 11 amino acids. Between the trimmed V and J ends, which lost 2 bases and 11 bases, there was a span of 12 bases.